A selection of T cell receptor beta chains follows, all from one sample in a study of blood T cells in healthy people across ages. One entry per CDR3 protein results from TCRdb running MiXCR on the 5' RACE reads. The data show 1.5 million to 2 million distinct CDR3 sequences, around 48% seen once. Source material: blood. These receptors all come from a middle-aged woman in good health. Each CDR3 is given with its conserved first and last residue. D genes are given only for firm matches. Where a row states a size, it is once, few, many or the class of an expanded clone; other rows omit it.

j_call	v_call	clone_size	d_call	cdr3_aa	cdr3_nt
TRBJ2-1	TRBV20-1	-	-	CSAPTGSNEQFF	TGCAGTGCCCCCACGGGCAGCAATGAGCAGTTCTTC
TRBJ1-2	TRBV20-1	few	-	CRGSYYGYTF	TGCAGGGGGTCTTACTATGGCTACACCTTC
TRBJ2-3	TRBV13	-	TRBD2	CASSTERGYTDTQYF	TGTGCCAGCAGCACCGAGCGGGGGTACACAGATACGCAGTATTTT
TRBJ2-1	TRBV7-3	-	TRBD1	CASSPGQGASNEQFF	TGTGCCAGCAGCCCGGGACAGGGGGCAAGTAATGAGCAGTTCTTC
TRBJ2-3	TRBV27	-	-	CASSLRGTLGDTQYF	TGTGCCAGCAGTTTACGGGGGACTCTGGGGGATACGCAGTATTTT
TRBJ2-3	TRBV20-1	-	TRBD2	CSARDGLAGGYSTDTQYF	TGCAGTGCTAGAGATGGACTAGCGGGGGGGTATAGCACAGATACGCAGTATTTT
TRBJ2-7	TRBV10-3	-	-	CAIMLGQNSCEQYF	TGTGCCATCATGTTAGGGCAGAACTCCTGCGAGCAGTACTTC
TRBJ2-5	TRBV14	-	TRBD1	CASSLRVGTGSNEQYF	TGTGCCAGCAGCCTCAGAGTGGGGACAGGGTCAAATGAGCAGTACTTC
TRBJ2-7	TRBV6-2/TRBV6-3	-	-	CATWVGSYEQYF	TGTGCCACGTGGGTGGGGAGCTACGAGCAGTACTTC
TRBJ2-7	TRBV6-6	-	-	CASSYSGGLSEQYF	TGTGCCAGCAGTTACTCGGGGGGACTTAGCGAGCAGTACTTC
TRBJ2-1	TRBV28	few	TRBD2	CASREASGSYNEQFF	TGTGCCAGCAGAGAGGCTAGCGGTTCCTACAATGAGCAGTTCTTC
TRBJ2-7	TRBV5-1	-	-	CASSLIPGFIHEQYF	TGCGCCAGCAGCTTGATTCCAGGGTTCATTCACGAGCAGTACTTC
TRBJ2-7	TRBV20-1	-	-	CSARGRSRGYEQYF	TGCAGTGCTAGAGGACGGAGCCGGGGGTACGAGCAGTACTTC
TRBJ2-3	TRBV20-1	-	TRBD2	CSAGSSGSSTDTQYF	TGCAGTGCTGGATCTAGCGGGAGTAGCACAGATACGCAGTATTTT
TRBJ2-1	TRBV20-1	-	TRBD1	CSTPTGVNEQFF	TGCAGTACCCCGACAGGGGTCAATGAGCAGTTCTTC
TRBJ2-3	TRBV6-1	-	TRBD2	CASSEPGTSSTDTQYF	TGTGCCAGCAGTGAACCGGGGACTAGCTCAACAGATACGCAGTATTTT
TRBJ2-5	TRBV7-2	-	-	CASSLGGRVTTEQYF	TGTGCCAGCAGCTTAGGAGGCAGGGTGACGACTGAGCAGTACTTC
TRBJ2-3	TRBV5-1	-	TRBD2	CASSSMTSGINTDTQYF	TGCGCCAGCAGCTCCATGACTAGCGGGATAAACACAGATACGCAGTATTTT
TRBJ2-6	TRBV3-1	-	TRBD2	CAGSQVATSGGPGSGANVLTF	TGTGCCGGCAGCCAAGTTGCTACTAGCGGGGGGCCGGGCTCTGGGGCCAACGTCCTGACTTTC
TRBJ2-7	TRBV12-3/TRBV12-4	few	-	CASSSIVHDEQYF	TGTGCCAGCAGTTCCATCGTTCACGACGAGCAGTACTTC
TRBJ1-2	TRBV20-1	few	-	CSASLRATGSYGYTF	TGCAGTGCTTCACTAAGGGCCACAGGGAGCTATGGCTACACCTTC
TRBJ2-3	TRBV10-3	few	-	CAISPGRDTQYF	TGTGCCATCAGCCCAGGGAGAGATACGCAGTATTTT
TRBJ1-5	TRBV4-2	-	-	CASSQDLIGQGDQPQHF	TGTGCCAGCAGCCAAGATCTTATTGGGCAGGGCGATCAGCCCCAGCATTTT
TRBJ1-6	TRBV28	-	-	CASLGGTSLDSPLHF	TGTGCCAGCTTGGGGGGGACCTCACTCGATTCACCCCTCCACTTT
TRBJ2-5	TRBV9	few	-	CASSVAGTPPETQYF	TGTGCCAGCAGCGTAGCTGGGACTCCTCCGGAGACCCAGTACTTC
TRBJ1-5	TRBV27	-	-	CASASTGSNQPQHF	TGTGCCAGCGCATCCACGGGTAGCAATCAGCCCCAGCATTTT
TRBJ2-5	TRBV9	few	-	CASSQGYPRGETQYF	TGTGCCAGCAGCCAGGGTTACCCACGGGGCGAGACCCAGTACTTC
TRBJ2-4	TRBV5-5	-	-	CASGFLRSESKNIQYF	TGTGCCAGCGGATTTCTGAGGAGCGAGTCCAAAAACATTCAGTACTTC
TRBJ1-1	TRBV11-2	-	-	CASRITGMNTEAFF	TGTGCCAGCAGGATAACAGGGATGAACACTGAAGCTTTCTTT
TRBJ2-1	TRBV7-2	once	-	CASSQPFRDDEQFF	TGTGCCAGCAGCCAGCCTTTTCGGGACGACGAGCAGTTCTTC
TRBJ1-5	TRBV20-1	-	TRBD1	CSARDIQLTGSNQPQHF	TGCAGTGCTAGAGATATCCAGCTGACAGGGAGCAATCAGCCCCAGCATTTT
TRBJ2-3	TRBV4-2	-	TRBD2	CASSQDNSASGTDTQYF	TGTGCCAGCAGCCAAGATAATTCAGCTAGCGGAACAGATACGCAGTATTTT
TRBJ2-3	TRBV5-1	-	TRBD1	CASSISTGGDTQYF	TGCGCCAGCAGCATCTCGACAGGGGGTGATACGCAGTATTTT
TRBJ2-4	TRBV3-1	-	-	CASSHAPGGNIQYF	TGTGCCAGCAGCCATGCCCCAGGTGGAAACATTCAGTACTTC
TRBJ1-5	TRBV20-1	-	-	CSASPANSNQPQHF	TGCAGTGCTAGTCCGGCAAATAGCAATCAGCCCCAGCATTTT
TRBJ2-7	TRBV20-1	-	-	CSAGRGFYEQYF	TGCAGTGCTGGCAGGGGATTTTACGAGCAGTACTTC
TRBJ2-4	TRBV28	few	-	CASSTQVYIQYF	TGTGCCAGCAGTACACAGGTCTACATTCAGTACTTC
TRBJ2-5	TRBV5-1	-	TRBD2	CASSPAPGGGGDQETQYF	TGCGCCAGCAGCCCCGCCCCTGGTGGCGGGGGAGACCAAGAGACCCAGTACTTC
TRBJ2-1	TRBV12-3/TRBV12-4	few	-	CASKGRGASYNEQFF	TGTGCCAGCAAGGGAAGGGGGGCTTCCTACAATGAGCAGTTCTTC
TRBJ2-7	TRBV10-3	once	-	CAIRADASYEQYF	TGTGCCATCAGGGCGGACGCATCCTACGAGCAGTACTTC
TRBJ2-5	TRBV14	-	TRBD1	CASSPGGQVRGETQYF	TGTGCCAGCAGCCCCGGGGGACAGGTTCGCGGAGAGACCCAGTACTTC
TRBJ2-7	TRBV12-3/TRBV12-4	-	-	CASSLDISRYEQYF	TGTGCCAGCAGTTTGGACATATCCCGCTACGAGCAGTACTTC
TRBJ2-1	TRBV5-1	-	TRBD2	CARPGGYNEQFF	TGCGCCAGACCGGGGGGTTACAATGAGCAGTTCTTC
TRBJ1-1	TRBV10-1	-	-	CASSESNRVGAFF	TGCGCCAGCAGTGAGTCTAACAGAGTTGGAGCTTTCTTT
TRBJ2-5	TRBV15	-	-	CATSIHGGETQYF	TGTGCCACCAGCATACACGGCGGAGAGACCCAGTACTTC
TRBJ2-7	TRBV3-1	-	-	CASSSNNIYEQYF	TGTGCCAGCAGCTCGAATAATATCTACGAGCAGTACTTC
TRBJ2-3	TRBV28	-	TRBD2	CASSLGGGRPDTQYF	TGTGCCAGCAGTTTAGGCGGGGGGAGGCCAGATACGCAGTATTTT
TRBJ2-1	TRBV13	few	TRBD2	CASSPPGLAGARTYNEQFF	TGTGCCAGCAGCCCACCGGGACTAGCGGGGGCTCGGACCTACAATGAGCAGTTCTTC
TRBJ2-3	TRBV2	-	-	CANGPSGGYADTQYF	TGTGCCAACGGTCCCTCCGGTGGGTACGCAGATACGCAGTATTTT
TRBJ2-7	TRBV5-5	-	-	CASSLGSQVGRGSYEQYF	TGTGCCAGCAGCTTGGGGTCCCAGGTCGGGCGGGGCTCCTACGAGCAGTACTTC
TRBJ2-1	TRBV2	-	TRBD1	CASSLGTGAYSEQFF	TGTGCCAGCAGCCTAGGGACAGGGGCTTACAGTGAGCAGTTCTTC
TRBJ2-3	TRBV6-5	few	TRBD1	CASSAGQGVVDTQYF	TGTGCCAGCAGTGCGGGACAGGGGGTAGTAGATACGCAGTATTTT
TRBJ1-2	TRBV15	once	-	CATSPDQLGREYGYTF	TGTGCCACCAGTCCAGACCAGCTGGGCCGTGAATATGGCTACACCTTC
TRBJ2-5	TRBV4-2	few	TRBD2	CASSPSGAGVETQYF	TGTGCCAGCAGCCCTAGCGGGGCCGGAGTAGAGACCCAGTACTTC
TRBJ2-5	TRBV27	-	TRBD2	CASGLAGGSTQYF	TGTGCCAGCGGACTAGCGGGGGGTTCGACCCAGTACTTC